A single sample is the source of the 19 T cell receptor beta chains below, sequenced in a study of cytomegalovirus exposure and HLA in healthy donors. TCRdb's copy holds only in-frame clones and misses some; the assay was immunoSEQ multiplex PCR. Of 110,000 to 150,000 clones in the sample, 80% to 90% are singletons; the top ten hold roughly 6.7%. The source material was PBMCs. All receptors come from a woman aged 25 to 45 in good health and CMV-seropositive.

This clone showed up just once. The chain employs TRBV23-1 and TRBJ2-2; 11 positions match TRBD1. TRBV23-1 is treated as an ORF (open reading frame) with a function not yet certain. The length of the CDR3 is 15 residues. The V and J ends lost 8 bases and 4 bases, in that order; junction bases with no gene match: 6. The CDR3 DNA is TGCGCCAGCGTCTTCGGGACAGGGGGCACCGGGGAGCTGTTTTTT. It translates to CASVFGTGGTGELFF.

The chain is built from TRBV27 and TRBJ2-3, with D maybe TRBD1 (5 bases). The CDR3 is 14 amino acids. CDR1 and CDR2 (germline): MNHEY, SMNVEV (reference sequence). The V and J ends lost 0 bases and 1 base respectively, with 5 bases between them. CDR3: CASSLSGGTDTQYF. CDR3 nucleotides: TGTGCCAGCAGTTTATCAGGGGGCACAGATACGCAGTATTTT.

This chain joins TRBV18 and TRBJ2-6; TRBD1 agrees at 7 bases. There are 15 residues in the CDR3. The ends lost 5 bases at V and 2 bases at J; junction bases unmatched: 3. The germline CDR1 and CDR2 sequences are KGHSH and LQKENI. This chain's CDR3 is CASSRQGAGANVLTF. The DNA of the CDR3 is TGTGCCAGCTCAAGACAGGGCGCTGGGGCCAACGTCCTGACTTTC.

The chain links TRBV6-6 to TRBJ1-4, with 8 positions matching TRBD1. Per the germline V gene, CDR1 is MNHNY and CDR2 is SVGAGI (reference sequence). This CDR3 is built from 14 residues. The V segment lost 6 bases and the J segment 6 bases; nucleotides outside the gene matches: 6. CDR3: CASRDTGGDEKLFF. CDR3 nucleotides: TGTGCCAGCAGGGATACAGGGGGGGATGAAAAACTGTTTTTT.

V usage is TRBV7-6 and J usage is TRBJ1-1; no definite D call. The CDR3 has 13 amino acids. Germline V CDR1 and CDR2: SGHVS, FNYEAQ. V was cut by 4 bases and J by 5 bases, with 11 bases left in between. In DNA, the CDR3 is TGTGCCAGCAGCTCGGGGATCGGGACTGAAGCTTTCTTT. It translates to CASSSGIGTEAFF.

The chain combines TRBV6-1 with TRBJ1-1; D might be TRBD1 (5 bases). The germline CDR1 and CDR2 sequences are MNHNS and SASEGT. Trimming cost V 4 bases and J 5 bases, with 11 bases left between them. The CDR3 contains 13 residues. CDR3 residues: CASSADSFTEAFF. The DNA of the CDR3 is TGTGCCAGCAGTGCCGACAGTTTTACTGAAGCTTTCTTT.

This chain joins TRBV6-8 and TRBJ1-4; TRBD1 matches at 9 bases. CDR3 length: 17 residues. Trimming took 0 bases from V and 8 from J; bases not matched to a gene: 10. CDR1 is MNHGY, CDR2 SAAAGT, per germline. DNA of the CDR3: TGTGCCAGCAGTTACTCGAAGGGACAGGGTCCTGGGGAAAAACTGTTTTTT. It translates to CASSYSKGQGPGEKLFF.

The V and J genes are TRBV10-1 and TRBJ1-5; 9 nucleotides align to TRBD1. Germline V gives CDR1 WNHNN, CDR2 SYGVQD (reference sequence). Trimming at V came to 7 bases and at J to 6 bases, leaving 4 bases not matched to a gene. The CDR3 contains 13 residues. The CDR3 DNA follows: TGCGCCAGCAACGACAGGGGGGCTCAGCCCCAGCATTTT. It specifies CASNDRGAQPQHF.

The chain carries TRBV29-1 and TRBJ1-1; D not certain. Germline V gene lookup returns CDR1 SQVTM and CDR2 ANQGSEA. V was clipped by 6 bases and J by 7 bases, with 12 bases between them. The CDR3 contains 11 residues. CDR3 in amino acids: CSVFEASEAFF. Here the CDR3 DNA reads TGCAGCGTCTTCGAGGCCAGTGAAGCTTTCTTT.

The chain is built from TRBV18 and TRBJ1-5, with 7 bases matching TRBD1. CDR1 is KGHSH, CDR2 LQKENI, per germline. Trimming at V came to 3 bases and at J to 1 base, leaving 12 bases not matched to a gene. This CDR3 has 18 amino acids. This CDR3 is CASSPQGVAGGSNQPQHF. The CDR3 DNA sequence: TGTGCCAGCTCACCTCAAGGAGTGGCAGGGGGAAGCAATCAGCCCCAGCATTTT.

The V call is TRBV6-1, the J call TRBJ2-7; TRBD2 agrees at 9 bases. This CDR3 is 15 amino acids long. CDR1 is MNHNS and CDR2 is SASEGT in the germline V gene. With 4 bases clipped from V and 4 bases from J, the junction kept 8 bases outside the gene matches. CDR3 DNA sequence: TGTGCCAGCAGTGTTGCGAGGACTAGCGATTACGAGCAGTACTTC. Protein product: CASSVARTSDYEQYF.

This clone occurred once. The chain uses TRBV27 and TRBJ2-1; TRBD2 matches 7 bases. The CDR3 totals 14 residues. The V gene's germline CDR1 is MNHEY and CDR2 SMNVEV (reference sequence). The V gene end was trimmed by 10 bases and the J gene end by 6 bases; junction bases not matched to a gene: 12. CDR3 DNA: TGTGCCACCCGGGAGGAGCGGGGCCTCAATGAGCAGTTCTTC. Its protein product is CATREERGLNEQFF.

The V gene is TRBV25-1, the J gene TRBJ2-2, with a weak D call TRBD2 (6 bases). The CDR3 covers 14 residues. With 3 bases removed from V and 8 bases from J, the gap between germline ends came to 13 bases. Germline CDR1 reads MGHDK; CDR2 reads SYGVNS. The CDR3 coding sequence is TGTGCCAGCAGTGATGCGGGATCTTTGGGGGAGCTGTTTTTT. Translation: CASSDAGSLGELFF.

A single count supports this clone. CDR3 sequence: CASSVITDTQYF. The CDR3 DNA sequence: TGTGCCAGCAGCGTAATCACAGATACGCAGTATTTT. The gene calls are TRBV5-6 and TRBJ2-3, with no clear D. V was cut by 4 bases and J by 2 bases, with 5 bases left in between. Per the germline V gene, CDR1 is SGHDT and CDR2 is YYEEEE. The CDR3 totals 12 residues.

V gene TRBV5-4 combines with J gene TRBJ2-5, with a tentative D call TRBD2 (6 bases). This CDR3 comprises 15 residues. V shed 2 bases and J shed 0 bases, with 11 bases lying between them. CDR1 and CDR2 (germline): SGHNT, YYREEE (reference sequence). The CDR3 region has the DNA TGTGCCAGCAGCTTCGGGGGTTTGTACCAAGAGACCCAGTACTTC. Translation gives CASSFGGLYQETQYF.

The chain joins TRBV6-5 to TRBJ1-5; 8 bases fit TRBD1. The CDR3 has 15 amino acids. The germline gives CDR1 MNHEY, CDR2 SVGAGI. With 6 bases clipped from V and 1 base from J, the junction kept 5 bases outside the gene matches. This CDR3 is CASRSQGESNQPQHF. The CDR3 region has the DNA TGTGCCAGCAGGTCACAGGGGGAGAGCAATCAGCCCCAGCATTTT.

This sequence joins TRBV2 and TRBJ2-5, with TRBD2 matching 7 bases. Germline lookup yields CDR1 SNHLY and CDR2 FYNNEI. The CDR3 spans 12 residues. The CDR3 DNA sequence: TGTGCTTCGTGCGGGAGCGGAGAGACCCAGTACTTC. This codes for CASCGSGETQYF.

The J gene is TRBJ2-7, the V gene TRBV7-9, with D unresolved. V was trimmed by 4 bases and J by 6 bases, leaving 10 bases between them. Germline V CDR1 and CDR2: SEHNR, FQNEAQ (reference sequence). The CDR3 length is 12 residues. CDR3 DNA sequence: TGTGCCAGCAGCTCCACTCCTAGCGAGCAGTACTTC. Protein product: CASSSTPSEQYF.

This chain uses TRBV28 with TRBJ2-5, with 9 bases that match TRBD2. This CDR3 is 15 amino acids long. CDR1 is MDHEN, CDR2 SYDVKM, per germline. With 2 bases clipped from V and 6 bases from J, the junction kept 7 bases outside the gene matches. The CDR3: CASSLQLAGRQTQYF. The CDR3, as DNA: TGTGCCAGCAGTTTACAACTAGCGGGCCGGCAGACCCAGTACTTC.